This passage covers 18 T cell receptor beta chains from one sample sequenced in a study of blood T cell repertoires in COVID-19. Method: immunoSEQ multiplex PCR; TCRdb's copy keeps in-frame clones and lacks some. The table shows just over 150,000 clones, with around 80% occurring only once. The source material was peripheral blood. All receptors derive from a woman of 80 years or more with acute or convalescent COVID-19.

Note on this clone: A read error may account for a junction end that differs from germline. The chain has TRBV14 and TRBJ2-1, with 9 bases aligning to TRBD2. The CDR3 contains 14 residues. Germline V gene sequence: CDR1 SGHDN, CDR2 FVKESK. CDR3 amino acids: CASSPLAGRYEQFF. In DNA, the CDR3 is TGTGCCAGTAGCCCCCTAGCGGGACGATATGAGCAGTTCTTC. Full variable domain (outside the CDR3, taken from reference TRBV14 and TRBJ2-1): EAGVTQFPSHSVIEKGQTVTLRCDPISGHDNLYWYRRVMGKEIKFLLHFVKESKQDESGMPNNRFLAERTGGTYSTLKVQPAELEDSGVYFCASSPLAGRYEQFFGPGTRLTVL.

The chain uses TRBV19 and TRBJ1-3; D may be TRBD1 (5 bases). The V end lost 0 bases, the J end lost 3 bases, and 9 bases lay between the germline ends. Germline CDR1 reads LNHDA; CDR2 reads SQIVND (reference sequence). The CDR3 covers 15 residues. In nucleotides, the CDR3 is TGTGCCAGTAGTATAGATTCGACAGTTGGAAACACCATATATTTT. Its translation is CASSIDSTVGNTIYF.

The chain recombines TRBV2 with TRBJ2-2; 7 nucleotides line up with TRBD2. Unmatched junction bases numbered 9, after V lost 4 bases and J lost 7 bases. Germline V gene lookup returns CDR1 SNHLY and CDR2 FYNNEI. The CDR3 length is 15 residues. The CDR3 loop is CASSGRAGKVGELFF. The CDR3 nucleotides read TGTGCCAGCAGTGGAAGAGCGGGAAAGGTCGGGGAGCTGTTTTTT.

The V and J genes are TRBV10-3 and TRBJ2-2; TRBD2 agrees at 9 bases. Germline CDR1 is ENHRY and CDR2 is SYGVKD. The trim removed 0 bases at V and 2 bases at J, leaving 10 bases unmatched. The CDR3 covers 19 residues. CDR3: CAISESLPAAGGNTGELFF. CDR3 nucleotide sequence: TGTGCCATCAGTGAGTCACTGCCGGCAGCGGGAGGAAACACCGGGGAGCTGTTTTTT.

The chain carries TRBV4-1 and TRBJ1-1, with a weak D call TRBD1 (6 bases). The germline V gene has CDR1 MGHRA and CDR2 YSYEKL. V was pared by 0 bases and J by 3 bases, with 11 bases between. This CDR3 has 15 residues. As DNA, the CDR3 is TGCGCCAGCAGCCAAGAACACAGGGAATACACTGAAGCTTTCTTT. This gives the protein CASSQEHREYTEAFF.

In this sample, this clone turned up once. The rearrangement uses TRBV9 and TRBJ2-1; TRBD2 matches at 9 bases. This CDR3 contains 16 residues. The germline V gene has CDR1 SGDLS and CDR2 YYNGEE. V shed 0 bases and J 7 bases; nucleotides not matched to a gene: 8. The CDR3 coding sequence is TGTGCCAGCAGCGTAGGTGGTAGCGGGAGATTGAATGAGCAGTTCTTC. It encodes CASSVGGSGRLNEQFF.

CDR3 in amino acids: CASTPLPGSPLHF. The CDR3 DNA follows: TGCGCCAGCACTCCCCTACCGGGTTCACCCCTCCACTTT. This chain uses TRBV5-1 with TRBJ1-6, with D hard to call. CDR3 size: 13 residues. Trimming removed 6 bases at V and 9 bases at J, with 13 bases between. Germline V gives CDR1 SGHRS, CDR2 YFSETQ.

The CDR3 region has the DNA TGTGCCAGCAGTTACGAAGGACTAGCGGGAGGTAGTTTATACGAGCAGTACTTC. Amino acids: CASSYEGLAGGSLYEQYF. The chain recombines TRBV6-2 or TRBV6-3 with TRBJ2-7, with 14 bases matching TRBD2. The CDR3 loop spans 18 amino acids. Germline trimming cut 2 bases from V and 4 bases from J; bases unmatched to any gene: 10. CDR1 and CDR2 (germline): MNHEY, SVGEGT.

The V call is TRBV10-2, the J call TRBJ2-5; D is ambiguous. Trimming cost V 6 bases and J 5 bases, with 7 bases left between them. Germline CDR1 and CDR2: WSHSY and SAAADI. The CDR3 is 11 residues long. In nucleotides, the CDR3 is TGCGCCAGCAGGGCGCGGGAGACCCAGTACTTC. It is translated as CASRARETQYF.

The gene calls are TRBV6-4 and TRBJ2-3, with D maybe TRBD1 (7 bases). The V end lost 8 bases, the J end lost 6 bases, and 15 bases lay between the germline ends. Germline V gene lookup returns CDR1 MRHNA and CDR2 SNTAGT. This CDR3 is built from 13 residues. The CDR3 protein is CASATGAGDTQYF. In nucleotides, the CDR3 is TGTGCCAGCGCTACAGGGGCGGGGGATACGCAGTATTTT.

J is TRBJ1-4 and V is TRBV7-2, with a possible D match to TRBD1 (6 bases). The CDR3 totals 14 residues. V lost 5 bases and J lost 6, with 13 bases in between. Germline V gene lookup returns CDR1 SGHTA and CDR2 FQGNSA. The CDR3 is CASSAQGSHEKLFF. The CDR3 bases are TGTGCCAGCAGCGCACAGGGATCCCATGAAAAACTGTTTTTT.

The J gene is TRBJ1-1, the V gene TRBV11-3, with unresolved D. The CDR3 is 13 residues long. V was trimmed by 5 bases and J by 11 bases, leaving 18 bases between them. Per the germline V gene, CDR1 is SGHNT and CDR2 is YENEEA. DNA of the CDR3: TGTGCCAGCAGCCCGGACTCCCAATCGGCCGCTTTCTTT. Residues: CASSPDSQSAAFF.

This clone came up a few times. The chain couples TRBV4-1 to TRBJ2-3, with 8 nucleotides matching TRBD2. The CDR3 covers 16 residues. V trimming: 1 base; J trimming: 0 bases; junction bases outside the gene matches: 3. Germline assignment: CDR1 MGHRA and CDR2 YSYEKL. CDR3 coding DNA: TGCGCCAGCAGCCAAGGGACTAGCCCTAGCACAGATACGCAGTATTTT. Translation: CASSQGTSPSTDTQYF.

V usage is TRBV3-1 (or the pseudogene TRBV3-2) and J usage is TRBJ1-3, with D tentatively TRBD1 (5 bases). CDR1 and CDR2 (germline): LGHDT, YNNKEL (reference sequence). The length of the CDR3 is 15 residues. V lost 1 base and J lost 0, with 7 bases in between. The CDR3 spells CASSQGQHSGNTIYF. CDR3 in DNA: TGTGCCAGCAGCCAAGGACAGCACTCTGGAAACACCATATATTTT.

The J gene is TRBJ2-1, the V gene TRBV5-4; D gene uncertain. Looked up from germline, CDR1 is SGHNT and CDR2 is YYREEE (reference sequence). With 4 bases removed from V and 9 bases from J, the gap between germline ends came to 11 bases. The CDR3 covers 12 residues. This chain's CDR3 is CASSAPLSEQFF. CDR3 sequence (DNA): TGTGCCAGCAGCGCCCCCCTCAGTGAGCAGTTCTTC.

V gene TRBV6-6 combines with J gene TRBJ2-1; the D gene is possibly TRBD2 (6 bases). Germline V lookup: CDR1 MNHNY, CDR2 SVGAGI (reference sequence). V was cut by 5 bases and J by 6 bases, with 17 bases left in between. This CDR3 spans 15 amino acids. The CDR3: CASSGLSAHSNEQFF. Written as DNA, the CDR3 is TGTGCCAGCAGTGGACTATCCGCTCACTCCAATGAGCAGTTCTTC.

This clone was detected once. The chain links TRBV6-6 to TRBJ1-3; D is perhaps TRBD1 (5 bases). The CDR3 consists of 14 residues. The germline CDR1 and CDR2 sequences are MNHNY and SVGAGI (reference sequence). Trimming cost V 2 bases and J 5 bases, with 10 bases left between them. The CDR3 region is CASSYDSARNTIYF. CDR3 nucleotides: TGTGCCAGCAGTTACGACAGCGCGAGAAACACCATATATTTT.

The rearrangement uses TRBV5-4 and TRBJ2-1; no clear D gene. Deletions cut 2 bases from V and 9 bases from J, with 6 bases between. The germline V gene encodes CDR1 SGHNT and CDR2 YYREEE (reference sequence). This CDR3 is 11 amino acids long. CDR3 nucleotides: TGTGCCAGCAGCTTCCGAGGTGAGCAGTTCTTC. Translated, it gives CASSFRGEQFF.